This TCR beta chain was captured in a study of blood T cell repertoires in COVID-19. Study in general: Researchers got acute and convalescent COVID-19 samples from the United States, Italy and Spain. T cells, B-cell-depleted T cells, or PBMCs supplied cDNA or gDNA.

Per the original methods: For nucleated cells, counts were estimated from reference gene primer amplification. The data were produced by immunoSEQ multiplex PCR, yet TCRdb's version contains in-frame clones alone and is incomplete. That table is the source of V, J and clone size, and D and trimming were worked out from the DNA. The repertoire includes approximately 150,000 clones, 93% of them detected once, and approximately 2% sits in the top ten. The germline V gene encodes CDR1 PRHDT and CDR2 FYEKMQ (reference sequence). With 0 bases removed from V and 5 bases from J, the gap between germline ends came to 8 bases. This CDR3 comprises 14 residues. Seattle patients were enrolled while actively infected and followed longitudinally.

This clonotype was sampled from a woman between 55 and 75 years old with COVID-19, enrolled during active disease. This rearrangement joins TRBV13 to TRBJ2-1; tentatively, D is TRBD2 (6 bases). The sample was peripheral blood. The CDR3 DNA is TGTGCCAGCAGCTTAGGGGGACTCCACAATGAGCAGTTCTTC. Translation: CASSLGGLHNEQFF.